This T cell receptor (beta chain) originates from a study of Graves' ophthalmopathy and Graves' hyperthyroidism. This clonotype was seen many times. CDR3 regions of TCR beta were amplified from RNA transcripts. In the first round, RT-PCR was carried out with HTBI primers, and a multiplex PCR formed the second round. One entry per CDR3 protein, called by TCRdb with MiXCR from the multiplex PCR reads. The table lists tens of thousands of distinct CDR3 sequences, roughly half of them singletons, with roughly 18% in the top ten. Material for sequencing was peripheral blood. The source is an adult man with Graves' ophthalmopathy.

CDR3 loop: CSAPLDDQFYNEQFF. The CDR3 coding sequence is TGCAGTGCACCCTTGGACGATCAGTTCTACAATGAGCAGTTCTTC. The V and J genes are TRBV20-1 and TRBJ2-1; D not resolved. The CDR3 extends over 15 amino acids. V shed 6 bases and J shed 3 bases, with 18 bases lying between them. Germline CDR1 reads DFQATT; CDR2 reads SNEGSKA (reference sequence).